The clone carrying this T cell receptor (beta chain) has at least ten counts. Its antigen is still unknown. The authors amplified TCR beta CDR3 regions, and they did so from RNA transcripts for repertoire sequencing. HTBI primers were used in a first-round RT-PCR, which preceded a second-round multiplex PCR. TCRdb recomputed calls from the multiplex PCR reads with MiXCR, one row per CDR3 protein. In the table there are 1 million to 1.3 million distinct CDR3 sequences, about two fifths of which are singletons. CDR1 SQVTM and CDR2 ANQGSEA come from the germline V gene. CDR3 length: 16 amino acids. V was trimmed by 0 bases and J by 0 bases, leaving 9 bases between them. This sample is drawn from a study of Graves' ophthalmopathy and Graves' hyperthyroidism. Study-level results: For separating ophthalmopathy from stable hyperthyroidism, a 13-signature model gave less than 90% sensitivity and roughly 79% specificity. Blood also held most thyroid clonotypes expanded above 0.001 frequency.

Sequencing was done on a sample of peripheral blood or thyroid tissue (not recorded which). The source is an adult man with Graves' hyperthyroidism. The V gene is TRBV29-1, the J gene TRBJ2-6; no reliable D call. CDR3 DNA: TGCAGCGTTGAAGATACCAAGGGCTCTGGGGCCAACGTCCTGACTTTC. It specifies CSVEDTKGSGANVLTF.